The text below deals with one TCR beta chain. Trimming took 7 bases from V and 1 from J; bases not matched to a gene: 2. This CDR3 region has 13 residues. Germline V CDR1 and CDR2: LNHDA, SQIVND (reference sequence). The PCR made use of 60 Vbeta and 13 Jbeta primers. Repertoires were generated with immunoSEQ multiplex PCR, while TCRdb's copy carries only in-frame clones and drops some. In the table there are around 150,000 clones, 82% of which are singletons. This sample is drawn from a study of cytomegalovirus exposure and HLA in healthy donors. What was sequenced was PBMCs. V and J are TRBV19 and TRBJ2-7, with 9 bases fitting TRBD1. The receptor comes from a woman aged 45 to 65 in good health and CMV-seropositive. The CDR3 nucleotides read TGTGCCAGTACCGGGACAGGGTCCTACGAGCAGTACTTC. Encoded protein: CASTGTGSYEQYF.